This entry describes one TCR beta chain. No antigen is known for it. The PCR used 60 Vbeta and 13 Jbeta primers. Produced via immunoSEQ multiplex PCR; TCRdb's table is partial and in-frame only. This repertoire includes 35,000 to 45,000 clones. This sample was taken from a study of cytomegalovirus exposure and HLA in healthy donors. On the study more broadly: Assignment to the Caucasian-associated ancestry cluster applied to approximately 80% of the approximately 390 genotyped donors. Study-level findings and limits: Investigators reported more than 150 TCR beta chains as tied to cytomegalovirus. Immune exposure information available was restricted to CMV serostatus.

The sequence derives from a male donor in good health and CMV-seronegative. Input material: PBMCs.

The CDR3: CASSQPTGIHEQYF. The CDR3, as DNA: TGCGCCAGCAGCCAGCCGACAGGGATCCACGAGCAGTACTTC. The genes are TRBV4-3 and TRBJ2-7; 7 nucleotides match TRBD1. The CDR3 totals 14 residues. With V trimmed by 3 bases and J by 5 bases, 7 bases remained unmatched. CDR1 and CDR2 from the germline V gene are LGHNA and YSLEER.